Shown below are 16 T cell receptor beta chains from a single sample sequenced in a study of identifying expanded T cells in peripheral blood. The table came from immunoSEQ multiplex PCR; TCRdb's copy has only in-frame clones and leaves some out. The data show more than 75,000 clones, 75% to 90% seen once. Sequenced material: blood. All receptors derive from a person aged 18 to 70 in good health.

The rearrangement uses TRBV5-1 and TRBJ2-5, with 9 positions matching TRBD1. CDR1 and CDR2 from the germline V gene are SGHRS and YFSETQ. V gave up 4 bases and J gave up 3 bases; unmatched junction bases: 4. The CDR3 loop spans 14 amino acids. The DNA of the CDR3 is TGCGCCAGCAGCCCATGGACAGGGGAAGAGACCCAGTACTTC. This sequence encodes CASSPWTGEETQYF.

The table lists this clone with a few counts. The chain couples TRBV6-1 to TRBJ1-1; D remains ambiguous. CDR1 and CDR2 from the germline V gene are MNHNS and SASEGT. The CDR3 sequence is 14 residues long. V lost 6 bases to trimming and J lost 0 bases, with 11 bases between them. DNA for the CDR3: TGTGCCAGCAGGATTTTTCCCATGAACACTGAAGCTTTCTTT. Its protein is CASRIFPMNTEAFF.

The chain carries TRBV19 and TRBJ1-2; 9 nucleotides align to TRBD1. Unmatched junction bases numbered 5, after V lost 7 bases and J lost 2 bases. The CDR3 is 14 residues long. The germline gives CDR1 LNHDA, CDR2 SQIVND (reference sequence). DNA for the CDR3: TGTGCCAGTACCAACAGGGGGCGAAACTATGGCTACACCTTC. This codes for CASTNRGRNYGYTF.

The chain employs TRBV7-8 and TRBJ1-4; D is undetermined. This CDR3 spans 14 amino acids. Trimming shortened V by 3 bases and J by 5 bases, and 10 bases separated the two germline ends. CDR1 and CDR2 (germline): SGHVS, FQNEAQ. The CDR3 sequence is CASSFGSQNEKLFF. In DNA, the CDR3 is TGTGCCAGCAGCTTCGGTTCACAAAATGAAAAACTGTTTTTT.

The chain employs TRBV2 and TRBJ2-7; D perhaps matches TRBD1 (6 bases). The V gene's germline CDR1 is SNHLY and CDR2 FYNNEI. Trimming shortened V by 7 bases and J by 6 bases, and 16 bases separated the two germline ends. The CDR3 runs to 13 residues. CDR3 sequence reads: CASIKHRDGEQYF. The CDR3 coding sequence is TGTGCCAGCATCAAGCACAGGGACGGCGAGCAGTACTTC.

The chain joins TRBV7-2 to TRBJ1-5; TRBD1 agrees at 7 bases. This CDR3 comprises 13 residues. Germline CDR1 is SGHTA and CDR2 is FQGNSA. J was trimmed by 6 bases and V by 4 bases; bases with no gene match: 3. This chain's CDR3 is CASSSEGAQPQHF. The CDR3 bases are TGTGCCAGCAGCTCTGAGGGGGCTCAGCCCCAGCATTTT.

Only one count was recorded for this clone. This rearrangement joins TRBV19 to TRBJ1-6; maybe TRBD1 (5 bases). CDR3 length: 16 amino acids. Germline assignment: CDR1 LNHDA and CDR2 SQIVND (reference sequence). Trimming took off 5 bases at V and 7 bases at J, with 18 bases between the two ends. CDR3 nucleotides: TGTGCCAGTAGTGCCCCCAAAGGGGCGATGAATTCACCCCTCCACTTT. Translated: CASSAPKGAMNSPLHF.

This rearrangement joins TRBV6-1 to TRBJ2-5; 7 nucleotides align to TRBD2. The CDR3 contains 14 residues. The V and J ends lost 9 bases and 5 bases, in that order; junction bases with no gene match: 12. Germline V CDR1 and CDR2: MNHNS, SASEGT. The CDR3 coding sequence is TGTGCCAGTTATCCGGGAGGCTTTGTTGAGACCCAGTACTTC. It is translated as CASYPGGFVETQYF.

The chain is built from TRBV11-3 and TRBJ2-7, with 10 nucleotides matching TRBD1. The junction had 5 bases not matched to a gene; V was cut back by 1 base and J by 5 bases. The germline V gene has CDR1 SGHNT and CDR2 YENEEA. This CDR3 comprises 15 residues. CDR3 amino acids: CASSLGPTGGNEQYF. The DNA of the CDR3 is TGTGCCAGCAGCTTAGGTCCGACAGGGGGCAACGAGCAGTACTTC.

This clone was counted between two and nine times. The rearrangement joins TRBV6-5 to TRBJ1-2; no clear D. The CDR3 spans 13 residues. V gave up 4 bases and J gave up 4 bases, with 10 bases separating them. Germline V gene data show CDR1 as MNHEY and CDR2 as SVGAGI. This CDR3 is CASSWQASYGYTF. Written as DNA, the CDR3 is TGTGCCAGCAGTTGGCAGGCGAGCTATGGCTACACCTTC.

The genes are TRBV7-9 and TRBJ2-7; TRBD1 matches 7 bases. The CDR3 has 16 amino acids. CDR1 is SEHNR, CDR2 FQNEAQ, per germline (reference sequence). J lost 2 bases, V lost 2 bases, and 9 bases had no gene match. The chain's CDR3 is CASSLPQQGWTYEQYF. CDR3 bases: TGTGCCAGCAGCTTACCCCAACAGGGGTGGACCTACGAGCAGTACTTC. The full variable domain, its missing parts supplied by reference TRBV7-9 and TRBJ2-7, is DTGVSQNPRHKITKRGQNVTFRCDPISEHNRLYWYRQTLGQGPEFLTYFQNEAQLEKSRLLSDRFSAERPKGSFSTLEIQRTEQGDSAMYLCASSLPQQGWTYEQYFGPGTRLTVT.

The V call is TRBV7-9, the J call TRBJ2-3; no clear D. The CDR3 consists of 16 residues. Germline V gene sequence: CDR1 SEHNR, CDR2 FQNEAQ (reference sequence). Trimming shortened V by 0 bases and J by 0 bases, and 10 bases separated the two germline ends. Here the CDR3 reads CASSLAVGPSTDTQYF. DNA of the CDR3: TGTGCCAGCAGCTTAGCGGTCGGGCCTAGCACAGATACGCAGTATTTT.

V is TRBV6-1 and J is TRBJ1-5; possible D gene TRBD1, 5 bases. Germline V lookup: CDR1 MNHNS, CDR2 SASEGT. The CDR3 consists of 15 residues. V was pared by 3 bases and J by 3 bases, with 12 bases between. The DNA for the CDR3 is TGTGCCAGCAGTGACCCCCACAGGTACAATCAGCCCCAGCATTTT. Its translation: CASSDPHRYNQPQHF.

This chain connects TRBV18 to TRBJ1-1, with TRBD1 matching 8 bases. CDR3 length: 16 residues. Looked up from germline, CDR1 is KGHSH and CDR2 is LQKENI. J was trimmed by 7 bases and V by 3 bases; bases with no gene match: 13. CDR3 sequence reads: CASSPSSGTGPSEAFF. The CDR3 DNA sequence: TGTGCCAGCTCACCCTCCTCCGGGACAGGACCGAGTGAAGCTTTCTTT.

V is TRBV7-9 and J is TRBJ2-6; 7 nucleotides line up with TRBD1. Germline V CDR1 and CDR2: SEHNR, FQNEAQ (reference sequence). The junction had 6 bases not matched to a gene; V was cut back by 4 bases and J by 0 bases. The CDR3 has 17 residues. Here the CDR3 DNA reads TGTGCCAGCAGCTCGGACAGGCGAACCTCTGGGGCCAACGTCCTGACTTTC. Translating it yields CASSSDRRTSGANVLTF.

V is TRBV2 and J is TRBJ1-1; D unresolved. There are 13 residues in the CDR3. Trimming left V 9 bases short and J 5 bases short, with 16 bases between. The germline V gene has CDR1 SNHLY and CDR2 FYNNEI. The CDR3: CASREAVWTEAFF. For the CDR3, the DNA is TGTGCCAGTCGGGAAGCAGTGTGGACTGAAGCTTTCTTT.